The rows below give T cell receptor beta chains drawn from one sample of a study of technical replicates of blood from a few donors. Profiling relied on immunoSEQ multiplex PCR, and the TCRdb table lists in-frame clones only, not all of them. Among more than 90,000 clones listed, nearly 97% were seen once. Sequencing input: T cells isolated from PBMCs. All receptors derive from a human donor in good health. Each CDR3 is given with its conserved first and last residue. The D gene is left open where the match is weak. Size tells how often a clone was seen (once, few, many) or the class of an expanded clone, and some rows leave it out.

CDR3 protein: CASKEGTEAFF
CDR3 DNA: TGTGCCAGTAAAGAGGGCACTGAAGCTTTCTTT
clone size: .
CDR3 length: 11
J gene: TRBJ1-1
D gene: .
V gene: TRBV19

CDR3 protein: CASSLVQGTDTQYF
CDR3 DNA: TGTGCCAGCAGCTTAGTCCAGGGGACAGATACGCAGTATTTT
clone size: .
CDR3 length: 14
J gene: TRBJ2-3
D gene: .
V gene: TRBV7-9

CDR3 protein: CASSLTTSGTTDTQYF
CDR3 DNA: TGTGCCAGCAGTTTAACGACTAGCGGGACCACAGATACGCAGTATTTT
clone size: .
CDR3 length: 16
J gene: TRBJ2-3
D gene: TRBD2
V gene: TRBV27

CDR3 protein: CASSLDRPQYF
CDR3 DNA: TGTGCCAGCAGTTTAGACAGGCCCCAGTACTTC
clone size: .
CDR3 length: 11
J gene: TRBJ2-5
D gene: .
V gene: TRBV28

CDR3 protein: CASRTGLNTEAFF
CDR3 DNA: TGTGCCAGCAGAACAGGATTGAACACTGAAGCTTTCTTT
clone size: .
CDR3 length: 13
J gene: TRBJ1-1
D gene: .
V gene: TRBV6-1

CDR3 protein: CASCGLLSYEQYF
CDR3 DNA: TGTGCCAGCTGTGGACTACTCTCCTACGAGCAGTACTTC
clone size: .
CDR3 length: 13
J gene: TRBJ2-7
D gene: .
V gene: TRBV28

CDR3 protein: CASSGWDSYTEAFF
CDR3 DNA: TGTGCCAGCAGTGGTTGGGACAGCTACACTGAAGCTTTCTTT
clone size: .
CDR3 length: 14
J gene: TRBJ1-1
D gene: TRBD1
V gene: TRBV2

CDR3 protein: CASSPWPGGYEQYF
CDR3 DNA: TGTGCCAGCAGCCCGTGGCCGGGAGGCTACGAGCAGTACTTC
clone size: .
CDR3 length: 14
J gene: TRBJ2-7
D gene: TRBD2
V gene: TRBV28

CDR3 protein: CASSPYRVGENTEAFF
CDR3 DNA: TGTGCCAGCAGCCCCTACAGGGTAGGAGAGAACACTGAAGCTTTCTTT
clone size: .
CDR3 length: 16
J gene: TRBJ1-1
D gene: .
V gene: TRBV5-4

CDR3 protein: CASSFGGRWDGAEAFF
CDR3 DNA: TGTGCCAGCAGTTTCGGGGGGCGTTGGGATGGGGCTGAAGCTTTCTTT
clone size: .
CDR3 length: 16
J gene: TRBJ1-1
D gene: .
V gene: TRBV6-5

CDR3 protein: CASSHPPGTSGSAYEQYF
CDR3 DNA: TGTGCCAGCAGCCACCCTCCAGGGACTAGCGGGAGCGCGTACGAGCAGTACTTC
clone size: .
CDR3 length: 18
J gene: TRBJ2-7
D gene: TRBD2
V gene: TRBV4-2

CDR3 protein: CASSSDRDRARAFF
CDR3 DNA: TGTGCCAGTAGTTCAGACCGGGACAGGGCAAGGGCTTTCTTT
clone size: .
CDR3 length: 14
J gene: TRBJ1-1
D gene: TRBD1
V gene: TRBV19

CDR3 protein: CASSQAPRGGQPQHF
CDR3 DNA: TGCGCCAGCAGCCAAGCCCCCCGAGGGGGTCAGCCCCAGCATTTT
clone size: .
CDR3 length: 15
J gene: TRBJ1-5
D gene: .
V gene: TRBV4-1

CDR3 protein: CSARHSQAQYF
CDR3 DNA: TGCAGTGCTAGGCACTCCCAGGCGCAGTACTTC
clone size: .
CDR3 length: 11
J gene: TRBJ2-7
D gene: .
V gene: TRBV20-1

CDR3 protein: CASLEVGYGYTF
CDR3 DNA: TGTGCCAGCCTGGAGGTAGGTTATGGCTACACCTTC
clone size: .
CDR3 length: 12
J gene: TRBJ1-2
D gene: .
V gene: TRBV2

CDR3 protein: CASSQDTHSTYEQYF
CDR3 DNA: TGTGCCAGCAGCCAAGATACTCACAGTACCTACGAGCAGTACTTC
clone size: .
CDR3 length: 15
J gene: TRBJ2-7
D gene: .
V gene: TRBV4-2

CDR3 protein: CASSPPPASGRRNEQFF
CDR3 DNA: TGCGCCAGCAGCCCACCACCGGCTAGCGGGAGAAGGAATGAGCAGTTCTTC
clone size: once
CDR3 length: 17
J gene: TRBJ2-1
D gene: TRBD2
V gene: TRBV4-1

CDR3 protein: CASSSTGGWTGELFF
CDR3 DNA: TGTGCCAGCAGTTCGACAGGGGGCTGGACCGGGGAGCTGTTTTTT
clone size: .
CDR3 length: 15
J gene: TRBJ2-2
D gene: TRBD1
V gene: TRBV28

CDR3 protein: CASSTGNTEAFF
CDR3 DNA: TGTGCCAGCAGCACAGGGAACACTGAAGCTTTCTTT
clone size: .
CDR3 length: 12
J gene: TRBJ1-1
D gene: .
V gene: TRBV28

CDR3 protein: CASNYIRGNTEAFF
CDR3 DNA: TGTGCCAGCAACTACATCAGGGGAAACACTGAAGCTTTCTTT
clone size: .
CDR3 length: 14
J gene: TRBJ1-1
D gene: .
V gene: TRBV6-6

CDR3 protein: CASSNDGENTEAFF
CDR3 DNA: TGTGCCAGCAGTAATGACGGGGAGAACACTGAAGCTTTCTTT
clone size: .
CDR3 length: 14
J gene: TRBJ1-1
D gene: .
V gene: TRBV2

CDR3 protein: CASGARTANEKLFF
CDR3 DNA: TGTGCCAGCGGGGCTCGGACGGCTAATGAAAAACTGTTTTTT
clone size: .
CDR3 length: 14
J gene: TRBJ1-4
D gene: .
V gene: TRBV6-5

CDR3 protein: CASSQDQTGLAGTYNEQFF
CDR3 DNA: TGCGCCAGCAGCCAAGACCAGACGGGACTAGCGGGGACCTACAATGAGCAGTTCTTC
clone size: .
CDR3 length: 19
J gene: TRBJ2-1
D gene: TRBD2
V gene: TRBV4-1

CDR3 protein: CASSFRGHNSGANVLTF
CDR3 DNA: TGTGCCAGCAGCTTTCGGGGACACAACTCTGGGGCCAACGTCCTGACTTTC
clone size: .
CDR3 length: 17
J gene: TRBJ2-6
D gene: .
V gene: TRBV7-3

CDR3 protein: CASSFAAITEAFF
CDR3 DNA: TGTGCCAGTAGTTTCGCGGCTATCACTGAAGCTTTCTTT
clone size: .
CDR3 length: 13
J gene: TRBJ1-1
D gene: .
V gene: TRBV19

CDR3 protein: CASSLAGTGGYNEQFF
CDR3 DNA: TGTGCCAGCAGCTTAGCCGGGACAGGGGGCTACAATGAGCAGTTCTTC
clone size: .
CDR3 length: 16
J gene: TRBJ2-1
D gene: TRBD1
V gene: TRBV11-2

CDR3 protein: CSVEGGSAGGNYEQYF
CDR3 DNA: TGCAGCGTTGAAGGGGGCTCAGCGGGAGGTAATTACGAGCAGTACTTC
clone size: .
CDR3 length: 16
J gene: TRBJ2-7
D gene: TRBD2
V gene: TRBV29-1

CDR3 protein: CASSSQRGLSYEQYF
CDR3 DNA: TGTGCCAGCAGCTCACAAAGGGGGCTCTCCTACGAGCAGTACTTC
clone size: once
CDR3 length: 15
J gene: TRBJ2-7
D gene: TRBD1
V gene: TRBV14

CDR3 protein: CASSEVGEISGNTIYF
CDR3 DNA: TGTGCCAGCAGTGAAGTGGGCGAAATCTCTGGAAACACCATATATTTT
clone size: .
CDR3 length: 16
J gene: TRBJ1-3
D gene: .
V gene: TRBV2

CDR3 protein: CASSRNSLGRVGQPQHF
CDR3 DNA: TGTGCCAGCAGTCGGAACTCACTTGGCAGGGTGGGTCAGCCCCAGCATTTT
clone size: .
CDR3 length: 17
J gene: TRBJ1-5
D gene: .
V gene: TRBV27

CDR3 protein: CASSKVGTRLGYNEQFF
CDR3 DNA: TGTGCCAGCAGCAAAGTTGGTACGAGACTAGGATACAATGAGCAGTTCTTC
clone size: .
CDR3 length: 17
J gene: TRBJ2-1
D gene: .
V gene: TRBV21-1

CDR3 protein: CASTRTSEGTGELFF
CDR3 DNA: TGCGCCAGTACTAGGACTAGCGAGGGCACCGGGGAGCTGTTTTTT
clone size: .
CDR3 length: 15
J gene: TRBJ2-2
D gene: TRBD2
V gene: TRBV5-1

CDR3 protein: CASGTSGSKNIQYF
CDR3 DNA: TGTGCCAGCGGGACTAGCGGTTCCAAAAACATTCAGTACTTC
clone size: .
CDR3 length: 14
J gene: TRBJ2-4
D gene: TRBD2
V gene: TRBV14

CDR3 protein: CASSYSAGQDQPQHF
CDR3 DNA: TGTGCCAGCAGTTACTCGGCGGGTCAGGATCAGCCCCAGCATTTT
clone size: .
CDR3 length: 15
J gene: TRBJ1-5
D gene: .
V gene: TRBV6-5